This T cell receptor beta chain was identified during a study of blood T cell repertoires in COVID-19 (dated by TCRdb to 2019 to 2021). In the study overall: Samples covering the acute and convalescent phases of COVID-19 were provided by collaborators in the United States, Italy and Spain. The sample metadata nearly always contained a de-identified subject ID, COVID-19 status, age in years and sex. Deeply sampled blood TCRbeta repertoires from subjects exposed to, actively infected with, or recovered from COVID-19 were included in the dataset. The material from the prospective study consisted of cDNA or gDNA derived from T cells, B-cell-depleted T cells, or PBMCs. Where available, HLA class I and class II types were obtained from metadata supplied by the sample provider rather than from assay-based typing. The repertoires were made available in a free public database intended to serve as a resource for research on the immune response to SARS-CoV-2. The samples were drawn from the first 160 participants of the ongoing ImmuneRACE study and from 1,254 subjects provided by 6 global collaborators.

Collaborating institutions collected whole blood in K2EDTA tubes following their own protocols. For TCRbeta analysis, collaborators shipped samples in one of three forms: frozen whole blood, isolated PBMCs, or DNA extracted from either of those sample types. TCRbeta CDR3 regions were amplified from genomic DNA using the immunoSEQ Assay, a bias-controlled multiplex PCR. The authors processed their data as follows. Nucleated cell counts per sample were estimated from amplification of reference gene primers within the assay. To quantify the absolute abundance of each unique TCRbeta CDR3 rearrangement, sequence reads were collapsed and filtered. For each sample, productive Simpson clonality was calculated as the square root of Simpson's diversity index over productive rearrangements. The clones in this table, taken by TCRdb from immuneACCESS, are in-frame only. Not every clone is retained; where verified, under half of the shortfall comes from an unresolved V gene, and the cause of the rest is unknown. V and J calls and clone size are as listed in that table; D and trimming were resolved from the DNA. The sample table contains under 200,000 clones; only one count was recorded for about 93% of them. The ten top clones hold 0.53% of the sample.

About this clone: Its antigen is not yet known. No quality values exist for individual bases; no much larger clone is one base distant.

Relative to germline, V is missing 5 bases and J is missing 7 bases, with 14 bases of the junction outside any gene match. The CDR3 holds 16 amino acids from the cysteine to the phenylalanine. The entry retains the CDR3 DNA only, 48 bases that are in frame from base 1. The CDR1 and CDR2 encoded by the germline V gene (reference sequence) are MNHEY and SMNVEV. Beyond this particular receptor, the publication reports: The amount of clinical and demographic metadata varied by source and participant and was provided uncurated.

Sequencing used peripheral blood. The sequence derives from a man in his forties or fifties with acute or convalescent COVID-19. Recombination joined TRBV27 with TRBJ1-5, with 7 middle bases fitting TRBD1. The encoded CDR3 is CASSPQWDSVRQPQHF. Here is the DNA: TGTGCCAGCAGTCCCCAATGGGACAGTGTTAGGCAGCCCCAGCATTTT.